This TCR beta chain was profiled in a study of naive and memory T cell subsets. The SP2 primer and nested alpha and beta constant region primers amplified ligated cDNA in four rounds. TCRdb reprocessed the UMI-ligation and nested PCR reads with MiXCR, giving one entry per CDR3 protein. This sample has more than 30,000 distinct CDR3 sequences; more than 6.5% occur once, and the top ten carry 3% to 3.5%. Germline V gives CDR1 WSHSY, CDR2 SAAADI. Trimming stripped 2 bases from V and 2 bases from J, with 4 bases between. The CDR3 is 13 amino acids. A note on this clonotype: What it recognizes is unknown. This may stem from a read error, because a much larger clone lies one nucleotide away. No conserved phenylalanine or tryptophan is present at the end of the CDR3, so a read error is the likely explanation.

Findings and limits, study-wide: Higher TCR numbers at tuberculin sites reflect T cell infiltration, per interpretation. The RNA method is potentially sensitive to activation and differentiation changes.

The treatment: skin biopsy from PPD injection site in Mantoux-positive individual. A UMI-containing oligonucleotide was joined by 3' ligation to the TCR cDNA template. Skin biopsies came from PPD injection sites in Mantoux-positive individuals. The sample in question was skin, obtained from a tuberculin skin test site. The chain recombines TRBV10-2 with TRBJ2-1; D ambiguous. This sequence was found in an adult in good health. The CDR3 region is CASSEGTYNEQFL. The CDR3 DNA follows: TGCGCCAGCAGTGAGGGGACCTACAATGAGCAGTTCCTC.